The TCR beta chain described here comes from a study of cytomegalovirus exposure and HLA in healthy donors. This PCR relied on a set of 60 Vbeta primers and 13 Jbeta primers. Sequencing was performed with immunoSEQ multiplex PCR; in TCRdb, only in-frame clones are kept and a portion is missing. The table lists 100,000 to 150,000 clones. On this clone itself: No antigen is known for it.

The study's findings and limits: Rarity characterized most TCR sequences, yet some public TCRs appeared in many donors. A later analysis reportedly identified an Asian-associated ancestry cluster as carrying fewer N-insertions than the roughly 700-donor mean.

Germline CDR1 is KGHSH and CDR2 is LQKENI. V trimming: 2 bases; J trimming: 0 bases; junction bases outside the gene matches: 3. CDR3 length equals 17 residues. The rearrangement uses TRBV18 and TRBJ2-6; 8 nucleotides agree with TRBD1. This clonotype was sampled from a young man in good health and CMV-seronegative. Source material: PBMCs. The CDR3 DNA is TGTGCCAGCTCACCAGGACAGGGACTCTCTGGGGCCAACGTCCTGACTTTC. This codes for CASSPGQGLSGANVLTF.